The 32 T cell receptor beta chains below all came from one sample that was sequenced in a study of cytomegalovirus exposure and HLA in healthy donors (TCRdb year 2017). Library preparation employed the immunoSEQ multiplex PCR assay. A mixture of 60 forward primers for TCR Vbeta segments and 13 reverse primers for TCR Jbeta segments was used in the multiplex PCR. TCRdb re-hosts the immuneACCESS table, in-frame sequences only. Its copies lack some clones; in the studies checked, an unresolved V gene accounts for under half of them, and the cause for the rest is not known. The sample data list 150,000 to 200,000 clones, and around 80% of these were observed just once. The ten largest account for 1.2% to 1.5% of the sample. Input material: PBMCs. All receptors derive from a woman aged 30 to 39 in good health and CMV-seropositive.

A word on this clone: Other DNA sequences in the same sample also yield this CDR3. The CDR3 loop is CASSPMTSGNSYEQYF. DNA of the CDR3: TGCGCCAGCAGCCCGATGACTAGCGGGAACTCCTACGAGCAGTACTTC. This sequence joins TRBV5-1 and TRBJ2-7; 11 bases are a match to TRBD2. Trimming at V came to 4 bases and at J to 0 bases, leaving 6 bases not matched to a gene. CDR3 length: 16 residues. CDR1 is SGHRS and CDR2 is YFSETQ in the germline V gene.

The rearrangement uses TRBV7-2 and TRBJ2-7; tentative D call: TRBD1 (5 bases). Germline values: CDR1 SGHTA, CDR2 FQGNSA. Trimming cost V 3 bases and J 2 bases, with 8 bases left between them. The CDR3 covers 13 residues. The CDR3 here is CASSLGPPYEQYF. CDR3 sequence (DNA): TGTGCCAGCAGCTTGGGGCCGCCCTACGAGCAGTACTTC.

The chain recombines TRBV29-1 with TRBJ2-3; 8 bases fit TRBD2. J gave up 4 bases and V 1 base, and 4 bases lay outside the gene matches. The CDR3 contains 14 residues. Germline CDR1 and CDR2: SQVTM and ANQGSEA. CDR3 amino acids: CSVEAGGPADTQYF. The CDR3 nucleotides read TGCAGCGTTGAAGCGGGAGGGCCGGCAGATACGCAGTATTTT.

The chain carries TRBV25-1 and TRBJ1-6, with 12 bases lining up with TRBD1. Germline assignment: CDR1 MGHDK and CDR2 SYGVNS. This CDR3 has 18 amino acids. V lost 6 bases and J lost 0; bases outside the gene matches: 6. For the CDR3, the DNA is TGTGCCAGCAGGGGGACAGGGGGCGGAAGCTCCTATAATTCACCCCTCCACTTT. Its protein is CASRGTGGGSSYNSPLHF.

This clone was detected a few times. V is TRBV28 and J is TRBJ2-2; 12 bases map to TRBD1. Germline lookup yields CDR1 MDHEN and CDR2 SYDVKM. CDR3 length: 15 amino acids. V trimming: 4 bases; J trimming: 4 bases; junction bases outside the gene matches: 1. This CDR3 reads CASSSGQGATGELFF. The CDR3 DNA is TGTGCCAGCAGTTCGGGACAGGGGGCCACCGGGGAGCTGTTTTTT.

This chain joins TRBV5-4 and TRBJ1-4; 7 bases line up with TRBD1. Losses at the gene ends were 3 bases for V and 0 bases for J; bases not matched to a gene: 11. The CDR3 contains 18 residues. CDR1 and CDR2 (germline): SGHNT, YYREEE (reference sequence). This chain's CDR3 is CASSSGDRALTTNEKLFF. The CDR3 DNA sequence: TGTGCCAGCAGCTCCGGAGACAGGGCTCTGACAACTAATGAAAAACTGTTTTTT. Full variable domain (rest looked up from reference TRBV5-4 and TRBJ1-4): ETGVTQSPTHLIKTRGQQVTLRCSSQSGHNTVSWYQQALGQGPQFIFQYYREEENGRGNFPPRFSGLQFPNYSSELNVNALELDDSALYLCASSSGDRALTTNEKLFFGSGTQLSVL.

The CDR3 here is CASSVSGEGGYTF. The CDR3 DNA follows: TGTGCCAGCAGTGTGTCGGGGGAGGGGGGCTACACCTTC. The V gene is TRBV2, the J gene TRBJ1-2; tentatively, D is TRBD1 (5 bases). Trimming shortened V by 4 bases and J by 8 bases, and 14 bases separated the two germline ends. Germline CDR1 and CDR2: SNHLY and FYNNEI. CDR3 length: 13 residues.

The chain links TRBV28 to TRBJ1-2, with TRBD1 matching 7 bases. J was trimmed by 3 bases and V by 3 bases; bases with no gene match: 4. CDR1 and CDR2 (germline): MDHEN, SYDVKM. This CDR3 is 14 amino acids long. DNA of the CDR3: TGTGCCAGCAGTTTGACAGGGAGACACTATGGCTACACCTTC. Translation gives CASSLTGRHYGYTF.

The DNA of the CDR3 is TGCGCCAGCAGCTTGGCGACAGCGAACACCGGGGAGCTGTTTTTT. Protein: CASSLATANTGELFF. The chain employs TRBV5-1 and TRBJ2-2, with D maybe TRBD1 (5 bases). Germline CDR1 SGHRS, CDR2 YFSETQ. The V end lost 0 bases, the J end lost 0 bases, and 6 bases lay between the germline ends. The CDR3 spans 15 residues.

The J gene is TRBJ1-1, the V gene TRBV27; maybe TRBD1 (5 bases). The CDR3 covers 13 residues. CDR1 MNHEY and CDR2 SMNVEV come from the germline V gene (reference sequence). V gave up 5 bases and J gave up 4 bases, with 11 bases separating them. CDR3 bases: TGTGCCAGCAGTCCCGCGACAGCCACTGAAGCTTTCTTT. Its protein product is CASSPATATEAFF.

V and J are TRBV30 and TRBJ1-4, with D possibly matching TRBD1 (5 bases). Trimming removed 2 bases at V and 7 bases at J, with 17 bases between. CDR3 length: 15 residues. From germline, CDR1 is GTSNPN and CDR2 SVGIG (reference sequence). This chain's CDR3 is CAWSSKQVLLEKLFF. For the CDR3, the DNA is TGTGCCTGGAGTTCAAAACAGGTTCTCCTTGAAAAACTGTTTTTT.

The V and J genes are TRBV2 and TRBJ2-6, with D maybe TRBD2 (5 bases). The CDR3 consists of 16 residues. Trimming took 6 bases from V and 0 from J, leaving 12 bases between them. Germline V CDR1 and CDR2: SNHLY, FYNNEI. CDR3 sequence: CASSVQRFSGANVLTF. For the CDR3, the DNA is TGTGCCAGCAGCGTTCAGCGGTTCTCTGGGGCCAACGTCCTGACTTTC.

The chain joins TRBV7-3 to TRBJ2-1; 9 bases fit TRBD1. This CDR3 is 15 amino acids long. CDR1 is SGHTA and CDR2 is FQGTGA in the germline V gene. The J segment lost 7 bases and the V segment lost 5 bases, leaving 9 bases of the junction unmatched. The CDR3 DNA is TGTGCCAGCAGCGTCCGGGACAGGGCTTTGAATGAGCAGTTCTTC. As protein: CASSVRDRALNEQFF. The entire variable domain, with the rest obtained from reference TRBV7-3 and TRBJ2-1, is as follows: GAGVSQTPSNKVTEKGKYVELRCDPISGHTALYWYRQSLGQGPEFLIYFQGTGAADDSGLPNDRFFAVRPEGSVSTLKIQRTERGDSAVYLCASSVRDRALNEQFFGPGTRLTVL.

This clone was seen a single time. This chain links TRBV13 with TRBJ1-5, with 7 nucleotides matching TRBD1. CDR3 length: 14 amino acids. The V gene's germline CDR1 is PRHDT and CDR2 FYEKMQ (reference sequence). V was pared by 6 bases and J by 8 bases, with 10 bases of the junction left unmatched. CDR3 amino acids: CASSATGEVKPQHF. DNA for the CDR3: TGTGCCAGCAGTGCTACAGGGGAAGTAAAGCCCCAGCATTTT.

Points on this clone: Other DNA sequences in the sample encode the same CDR3. The gene calls are TRBV6-1 and TRBJ2-3; D is possibly TRBD1 (6 bases). In germline, CDR1 is MNHNS, CDR2 SASEGT. V was pared by 4 bases and J by 6 bases, with 11 bases between. This CDR3 region has 13 residues. The CDR3 DNA is TGTGCCAGCAGTGTTACAGGGAAGGATACGCAGTATTTT. The encoded protein is CASSVTGKDTQYF.

V is TRBV9 and J is TRBJ1-1; 9 nucleotides line up with TRBD1. The CDR3 runs 14 residues. Germline CDR1 and CDR2: SGDLS and YYNGEE. Germline trimming cut 3 bases from V and 4 bases from J; bases unmatched to any gene: 4. For the CDR3, the DNA is TGTGCCAGCAGCGGGGGACAGGGTCCCACTGAAGCTTTCTTT. Translating it yields CASSGGQGPTEAFF.

The V gene is TRBV2, the J gene TRBJ1-5; possibly TRBD1 for D (6 bases). The CDR3 contains 16 residues. Germline V CDR1 and CDR2: SNHLY, FYNNEI. V lost 6 bases and J lost 0, with 15 bases in between. This CDR3 reads CASSAGLGGSNQPQHF. As DNA, the CDR3 is TGTGCCAGCAGCGCGGGCTTAGGGGGTAGCAATCAGCCCCAGCATTTT.

V and J are TRBV30 and TRBJ2-6, with D perhaps matching TRBD2 (5 bases). Germline CDR1 reads GTSNPN; CDR2 reads SVGIG (reference sequence). This CDR3 spans 18 amino acids. V lost 2 bases and J lost 0, with 17 bases in between. CDR3 in amino acids: CAWSPQRVEFSGANVLTF. The DNA for the CDR3 is TGTGCCTGGAGTCCCCAGAGGGTCGAATTCTCTGGGGCCAACGTCCTGACTTTC.

CDR3 in amino acids: CASSVRTSGTYEQYF. The CDR3, as DNA: TGCGCCAGCAGCGTCCGGACTAGCGGGACTTACGAGCAGTACTTC. This rearrangement joins TRBV5-1 to TRBJ2-7; 12 bases fit TRBD2. V dropped 4 bases and J dropped 4; count of bases not matched to a gene: 6. Germline V CDR1 and CDR2: SGHRS, YFSETQ. This CDR3 has 15 residues.

The rearrangement joins TRBV28 to TRBJ2-7; TRBD1 matches 9 bases. Germline assignment: CDR1 MDHEN and CDR2 SYDVKM. CDR3 length: 15 residues. V dropped 5 bases and J dropped 3; count of bases not matched to a gene: 8. For the CDR3, the DNA is TGTGCCAGCAGTCCCGGTACAGGGGGCTTCTACGAGCAGTACTTC. Residues: CASSPGTGGFYEQYF.

This clone was recorded a few times. V and J are TRBV5-1 and TRBJ1-2, with TRBD1 matching 7 bases. Germline assignment: CDR1 SGHRS and CDR2 YFSETQ. The CDR3 has 14 amino acids. V was pared by 4 bases and J by 7 bases, with 10 bases of the junction left unmatched. CDR3 nucleotides: TGCGCCAGCAGCCCCGACAGGGCAGTGCGTGGCTACACCTTC. It codes for CASSPDRAVRGYTF.

V gene TRBV28 combines with J gene TRBJ2-7; D uncertain. CDR1 and CDR2 (germline): MDHEN, SYDVKM. The CDR3 length is 14 residues. Trimming cost V 6 bases and J 4 bases, with 16 bases left between them. CDR3 DNA: TGTGCCAGCAGGCGAGTCCCTCCTTCTTACGAGCAGTACTTC. It yields the protein CASRRVPPSYEQYF. Drawing the rest from reference TRBV28 and TRBJ2-7, the complete variable domain is DVKVTQSSRYLVKRTGEKVFLECVQDMDHENMFWYRQDPGLGLRLIYFSYDVKMKEKGDIPEGYSVSREKKERFSLILESASTNQTSMYLCASRRVPPSYEQYFGPGTRLTVT.

The genes are TRBV6-5 and TRBJ1-4; D is unclear. Trimming shortened V by 6 bases and J by 0 bases, and 8 bases separated the two germline ends. Germline loops: CDR1 MNHEY, CDR2 SVGAGI. The CDR3 consists of 14 residues. CDR3 region: CASRDGTTNEKLFF. CDR3 bases: TGTGCCAGCAGAGACGGGACAACTAATGAAAAACTGTTTTTT.

The chain couples TRBV6-5 to TRBJ2-7, with D tentatively TRBD1 (5 bases). The CDR3 covers 15 residues. Germline V CDR1 and CDR2: MNHEY, SVGAGI. V was clipped by 0 bases and J by 1 base, with 10 bases between them. Here the CDR3 DNA reads TGTGCCAGCAGTTACTCACAGGTAACTTCCTACGAGCAGTACTTC. Amino acid sequence: CASSYSQVTSYEQYF.

The chain links TRBV6-5 to TRBJ2-1; 8 bases are a match to TRBD2. CDR1 and CDR2 (germline): MNHEY, SVGAGI. The V gene end was trimmed by 1 base and the J gene end by 7 bases; junction bases not matched to a gene: 9. CDR3 length equals 16 residues. DNA for the CDR3: TGTGCCAGCAGTTACTTGGTCGGGAGGGCTAGAAATGAGCAGTTCTTC. This gives the protein CASSYLVGRARNEQFF.

This chain joins TRBV11-2 and TRBJ1-2; D gene ambiguous. CDR3 length: 13 residues. V lost 1 base and J lost 10, with 13 bases in between. Germline V gene sequence: CDR1 SGHAT, CDR2 FQNNGV. Here the CDR3 reads CASSLVRQDFYTF. The DNA of the CDR3 is TGTGCCAGCAGCTTAGTTAGGCAGGACTTCTACACCTTC.

The CDR3 loop is CATRTDRIGTTNEKLFF. CDR3 nucleotide sequence: TGTGCCACTCGGACGGACAGGATTGGGACAACTAATGAAAAACTGTTTTTT. J is TRBJ1-4 and V is TRBV27; 7 bases line up with TRBD1. V trimming: 10 bases; J trimming: 0 bases; junction bases outside the gene matches: 14. Per germline, CDR1 MNHEY and CDR2 SMNVEV (reference sequence). This CDR3 has 17 residues.

The chain recombines TRBV29-1 with TRBJ2-4; D gene uncertain. The germline V gene has CDR1 SQVTM and CDR2 ANQGSEA. This CDR3 contains 14 residues. V was clipped by 3 bases and J by 8 bases, with 17 bases between them. CDR3 nucleotide sequence: TGCAGCGTTGACGTGGTCGGCGGTACGGACATTCAGTACTTC. Its translation: CSVDVVGGTDIQYF.

The gene calls are TRBV7-2 and TRBJ2-7; a weak D match, TRBD2 (5 bases). V lost 7 bases to trimming and J lost 6 bases, with 13 bases between them. The CDR3 has 12 residues. Germline values: CDR1 SGHTA, CDR2 FQGNSA. DNA for the CDR3: TGTGCCAGCACCACACTTGCGGGCGAGCAGTACTTC. Translating gives CASTTLAGEQYF.

The chain couples TRBV5-1 to TRBJ2-5; D is possibly TRBD2 (5 bases). This CDR3 has 13 amino acids. Trimming shortened V by 3 bases and J by 1 base, and 7 bases separated the two germline ends. The V gene's germline CDR1 is SGHRS and CDR2 YFSETQ. CDR3 residues: CASSYGGQETQYF. The CDR3 bases are TGCGCCAGCAGCTATGGAGGCCAAGAGACCCAGTACTTC.

This chain links TRBV27 with TRBJ2-1, with TRBD1 matching over 8 bases. V lost 1 base and J lost 4; bases outside the gene matches: 15. Germline CDR1 is MNHEY and CDR2 is SMNVEV (reference sequence). The CDR3 covers 19 residues. CDR3 DNA sequence: TGTGCCAGCAGTTTATATGGAGGACAGGGCTCCCTCGGGTACAATGAGCAGTTCTTC. Translation gives CASSLYGGQGSLGYNEQFF.

The J gene is TRBJ1-1, the V gene TRBV11-2; D ambiguous. Trimming shortened V by 7 bases and J by 0 bases, and 9 bases separated the two germline ends. The CDR3 totals 13 residues. In germline, CDR1 is SGHAT, CDR2 FQNNGV. The CDR3 is CASKVGLNTEAFF. The CDR3 DNA sequence: TGTGCCAGCAAGGTGGGCCTGAACACTGAAGCTTTCTTT.